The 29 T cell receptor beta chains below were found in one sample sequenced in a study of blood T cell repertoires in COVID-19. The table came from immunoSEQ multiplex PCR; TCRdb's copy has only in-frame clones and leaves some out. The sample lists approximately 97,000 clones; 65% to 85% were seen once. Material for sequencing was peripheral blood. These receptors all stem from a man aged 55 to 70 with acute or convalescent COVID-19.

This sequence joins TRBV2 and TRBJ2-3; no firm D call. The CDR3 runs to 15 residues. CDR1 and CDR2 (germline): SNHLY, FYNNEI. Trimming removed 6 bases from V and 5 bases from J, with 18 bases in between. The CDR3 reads CASRISANTRDTQYF. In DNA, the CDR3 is TGTGCCAGCAGAATAAGCGCCAATACGAGAGATACGCAGTATTTT.

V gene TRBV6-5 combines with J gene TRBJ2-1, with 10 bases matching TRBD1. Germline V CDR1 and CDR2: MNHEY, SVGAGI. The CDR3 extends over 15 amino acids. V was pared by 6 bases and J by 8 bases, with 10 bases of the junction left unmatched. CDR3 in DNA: TGTGCCAGCAGGGATCCGGGACAGGGGCTTGATGAGCAGTTCTTC. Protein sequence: CASRDPGQGLDEQFF.

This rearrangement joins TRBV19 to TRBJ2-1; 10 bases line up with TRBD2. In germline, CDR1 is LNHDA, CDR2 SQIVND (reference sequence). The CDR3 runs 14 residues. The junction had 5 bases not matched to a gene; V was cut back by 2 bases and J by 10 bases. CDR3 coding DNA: TGTGCCAGTAGTATAAGAGCGGGAGGGCTGGAGCAGTTCTTC. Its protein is CASSIRAGGLEQFF.

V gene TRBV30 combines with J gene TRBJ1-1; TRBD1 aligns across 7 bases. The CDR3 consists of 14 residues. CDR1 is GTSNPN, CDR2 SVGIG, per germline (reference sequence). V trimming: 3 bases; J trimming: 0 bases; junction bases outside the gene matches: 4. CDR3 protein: CAWSRDRVNTEAFF. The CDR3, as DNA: TGTGCCTGGAGCCGGGACAGAGTGAACACTGAAGCTTTCTTT.

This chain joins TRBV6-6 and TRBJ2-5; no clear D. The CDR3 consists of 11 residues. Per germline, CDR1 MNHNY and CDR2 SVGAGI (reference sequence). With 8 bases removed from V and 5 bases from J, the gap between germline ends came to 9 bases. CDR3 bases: TGTGCCAGCGCGATGGTGGAGACCCAGTACTTC. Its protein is CASAMVETQYF.

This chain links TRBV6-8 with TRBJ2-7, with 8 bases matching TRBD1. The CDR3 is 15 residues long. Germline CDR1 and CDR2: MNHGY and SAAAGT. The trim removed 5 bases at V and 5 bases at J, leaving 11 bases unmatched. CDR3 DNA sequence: TGTGCCAGCAGTCCGAAGGACAGGGTTAGGGACGAGCAGTACTTC. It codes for CASSPKDRVRDEQYF.

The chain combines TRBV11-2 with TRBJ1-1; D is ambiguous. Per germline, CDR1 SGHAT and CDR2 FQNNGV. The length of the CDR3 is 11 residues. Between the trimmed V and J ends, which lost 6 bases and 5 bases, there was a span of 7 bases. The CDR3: CASRLRTEAFF. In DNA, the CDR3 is TGTGCCAGCAGGCTGAGGACTGAAGCTTTCTTT.

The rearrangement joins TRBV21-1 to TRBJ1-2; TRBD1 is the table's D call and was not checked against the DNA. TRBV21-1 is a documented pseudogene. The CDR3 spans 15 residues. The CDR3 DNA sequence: TGTGCCAGCAGTGTGGACCGGCGAGGGGGTTATGGCTACACCTTC. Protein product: CASSVDRRGGYGYTF.

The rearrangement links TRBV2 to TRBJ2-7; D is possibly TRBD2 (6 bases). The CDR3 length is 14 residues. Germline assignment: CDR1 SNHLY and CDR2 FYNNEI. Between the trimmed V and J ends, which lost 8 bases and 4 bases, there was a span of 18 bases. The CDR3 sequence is CASGKTGLTYEQYF. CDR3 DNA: TGTGCCAGCGGGAAAACGGGACTGACGTACGAGCAGTACTTC.

This chain's CDR3 is CASSLAGQGTDTQYF. CDR3 DNA: TGTGCCAGCAGCTTGGCAGGACAGGGAACAGATACGCAGTATTTT. The rearrangement uses TRBV5-6 and TRBJ2-3; 8 bases are shared with TRBD1. Germline CDR1 is SGHDT and CDR2 is YYEEEE. Trimming removed 0 bases from V and 3 bases from J; junction bases left unmatched: 3. This CDR3 has 15 residues.

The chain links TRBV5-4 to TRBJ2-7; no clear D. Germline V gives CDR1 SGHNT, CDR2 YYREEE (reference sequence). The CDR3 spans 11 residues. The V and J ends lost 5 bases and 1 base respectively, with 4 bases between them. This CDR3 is CASSSSYEQYF. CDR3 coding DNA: TGTGCCAGCAGTTCGTCCTACGAGCAGTACTTC. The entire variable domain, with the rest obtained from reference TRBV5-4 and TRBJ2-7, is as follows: ETGVTQSPTHLIKTRGQQVTLRCSSQSGHNTVSWYQQALGQGPQFIFQYYREEENGRGNFPPRFSGLQFPNYSSELNVNALELDDSALYLCASSSSYEQYFGPGTRLTVT.

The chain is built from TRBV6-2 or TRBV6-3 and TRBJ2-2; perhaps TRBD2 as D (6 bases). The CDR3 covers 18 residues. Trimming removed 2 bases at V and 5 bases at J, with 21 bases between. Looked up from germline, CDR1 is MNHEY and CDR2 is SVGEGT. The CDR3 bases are TGTGCCAGCAGTTACCTCCCTTTGATTCTTGGGGGGACCGGGGAGCTGTTTTTT. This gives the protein CASSYLPLILGGTGELFF.

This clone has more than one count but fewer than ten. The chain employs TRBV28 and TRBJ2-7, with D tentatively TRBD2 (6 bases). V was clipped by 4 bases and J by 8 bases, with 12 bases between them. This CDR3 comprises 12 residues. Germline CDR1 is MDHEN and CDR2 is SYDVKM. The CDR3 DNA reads TGTGCCAGCAGTTCATTGGACTATCAGCAGTACTTC. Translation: CASSSLDYQQYF.

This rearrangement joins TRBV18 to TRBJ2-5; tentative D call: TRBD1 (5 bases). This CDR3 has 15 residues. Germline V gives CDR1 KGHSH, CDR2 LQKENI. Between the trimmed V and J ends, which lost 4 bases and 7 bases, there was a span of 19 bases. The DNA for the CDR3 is TGTGCCAGCTCACAAGCAGGGCAATCTATCGGGACCCAGTACTTC. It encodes CASSQAGQSIGTQYF. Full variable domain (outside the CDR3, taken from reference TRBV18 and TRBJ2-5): NAGVMQNPRHLVRRRGQEARLRCSPMKGHSHVYWYRQLPEEGLKFMVYLQKENIIDESGMPKERFSAEFPKEGPSILRIQQVVRGDSAAYFCASSQAGQSIGTQYFGPGTRLLVL.

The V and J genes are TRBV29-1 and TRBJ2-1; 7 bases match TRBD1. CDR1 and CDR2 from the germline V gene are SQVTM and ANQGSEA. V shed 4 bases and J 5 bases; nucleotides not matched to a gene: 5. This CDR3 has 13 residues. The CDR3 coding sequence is TGCAGCGTTGCTCACAGGGGCAACAATGAGCAGTTCTTC. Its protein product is CSVAHRGNNEQFF.

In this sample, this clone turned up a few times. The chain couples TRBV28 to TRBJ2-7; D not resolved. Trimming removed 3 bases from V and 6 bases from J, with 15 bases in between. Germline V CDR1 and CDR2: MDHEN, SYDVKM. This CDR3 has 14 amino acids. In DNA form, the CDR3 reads TGTGCCAGCAGTTTGATTAGCAGTCTTTCCGAGCAGTACTTC. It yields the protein CASSLISSLSEQYF.

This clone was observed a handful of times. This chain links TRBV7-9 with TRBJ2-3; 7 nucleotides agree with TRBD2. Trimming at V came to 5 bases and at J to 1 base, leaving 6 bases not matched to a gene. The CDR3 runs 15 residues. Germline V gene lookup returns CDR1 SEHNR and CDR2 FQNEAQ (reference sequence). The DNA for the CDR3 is TGTGCCAGCAGCCCCGGGGCGGGGGGCACAGATACGCAGTATTTT. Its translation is CASSPGAGGTDTQYF.

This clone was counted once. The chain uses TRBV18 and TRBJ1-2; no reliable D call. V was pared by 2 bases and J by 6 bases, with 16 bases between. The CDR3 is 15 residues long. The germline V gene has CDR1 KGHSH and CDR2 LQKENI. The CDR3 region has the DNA TGTGCCAGCTCACCAGCGCTTACAGCCAGGAATGGCTACACCTTC. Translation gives CASSPALTARNGYTF.

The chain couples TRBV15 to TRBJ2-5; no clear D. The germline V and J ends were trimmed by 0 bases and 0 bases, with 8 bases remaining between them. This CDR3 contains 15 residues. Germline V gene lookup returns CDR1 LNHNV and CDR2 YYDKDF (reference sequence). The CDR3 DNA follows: TGTGCCACCAGCAGAGATCTGAGTAACCAAGAGACCCAGTACTTC. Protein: CATSRDLSNQETQYF.

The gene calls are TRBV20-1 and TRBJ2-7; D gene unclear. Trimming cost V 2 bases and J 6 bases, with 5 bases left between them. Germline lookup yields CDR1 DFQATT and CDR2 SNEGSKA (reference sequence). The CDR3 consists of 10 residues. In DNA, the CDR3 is TGCAGTGCTAGATATTCCGAGCAGTACTTC. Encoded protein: CSARYSEQYF.

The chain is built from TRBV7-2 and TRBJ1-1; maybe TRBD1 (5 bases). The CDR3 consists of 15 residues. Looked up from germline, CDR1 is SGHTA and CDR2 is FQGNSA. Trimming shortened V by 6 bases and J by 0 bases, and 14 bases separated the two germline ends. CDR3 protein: CASSLSTELNTEAFF. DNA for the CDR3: TGTGCCAGCAGTCTATCGACAGAATTGAACACTGAAGCTTTCTTT.

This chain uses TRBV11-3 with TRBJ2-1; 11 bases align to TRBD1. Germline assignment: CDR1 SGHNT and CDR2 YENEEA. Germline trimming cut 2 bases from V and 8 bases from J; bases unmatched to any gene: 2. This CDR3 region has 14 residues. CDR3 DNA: TGTGCCAGCAGCTTATGGACAGGGGGCGATGAGCAGTTCTTC. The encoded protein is CASSLWTGGDEQFF.

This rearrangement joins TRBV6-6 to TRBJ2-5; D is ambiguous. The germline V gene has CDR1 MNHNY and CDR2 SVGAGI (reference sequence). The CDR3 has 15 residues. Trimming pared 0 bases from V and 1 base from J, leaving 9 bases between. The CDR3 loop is CASSYSFLLQETQYF. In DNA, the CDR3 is TGTGCCAGCAGTTACTCCTTTCTTCTCCAAGAGACCCAGTACTTC.

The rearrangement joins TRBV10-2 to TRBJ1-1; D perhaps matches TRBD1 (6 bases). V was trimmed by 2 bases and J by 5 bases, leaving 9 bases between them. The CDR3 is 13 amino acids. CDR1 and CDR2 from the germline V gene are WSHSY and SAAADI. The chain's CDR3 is CASSESRGTEAFF. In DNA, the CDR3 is TGCGCCAGCAGTGAGAGCAGGGGAACTGAAGCTTTCTTT.

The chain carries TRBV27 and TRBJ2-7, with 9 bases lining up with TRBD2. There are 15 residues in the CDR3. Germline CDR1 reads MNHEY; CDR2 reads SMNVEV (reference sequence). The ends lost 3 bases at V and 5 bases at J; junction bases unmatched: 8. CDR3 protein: CASSLAGGSHDEQYF. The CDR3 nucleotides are TGTGCCAGCAGTTTGGCGGGAGGGTCCCACGACGAGCAGTACTTC.

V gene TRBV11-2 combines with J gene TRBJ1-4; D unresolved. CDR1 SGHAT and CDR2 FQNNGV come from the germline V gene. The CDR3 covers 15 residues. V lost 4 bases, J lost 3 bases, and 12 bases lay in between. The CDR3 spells CASSSQDSSNEKLFF. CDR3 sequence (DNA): TGTGCCAGCAGCTCCCAGGATTCATCTAATGAAAAACTGTTTTTT.

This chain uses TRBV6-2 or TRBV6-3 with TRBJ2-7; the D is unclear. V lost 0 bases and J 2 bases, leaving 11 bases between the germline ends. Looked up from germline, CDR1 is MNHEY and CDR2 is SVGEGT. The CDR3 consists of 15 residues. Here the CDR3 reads CASSYSPGFPYEQYF. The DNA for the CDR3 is TGTGCCAGCAGTTACTCCCCGGGTTTTCCCTACGAGCAGTACTTC.

The DNA for the CDR3 is TGTGCCAGCAGCACGACACCATTGTTAAACAATGAGCAGTTCTTC. Its protein product is CASSTTPLLNNEQFF. The chain carries TRBV7-9 and TRBJ2-1; D remains ambiguous. The V gene's germline CDR1 is SEHNR and CDR2 FQNEAQ (reference sequence). CDR3 length: 15 residues. Between the trimmed V and J ends, which lost 5 bases and 5 bases, there was a span of 16 bases. The full variable domain, completed using reference TRBV7-9 and TRBJ2-1, is DTGVSQNPRHKITKRGQNVTFRCDPISEHNRLYWYRQTLGQGPEFLTYFQNEAQLEKSRLLSDRFSAERPKGSFSTLEIQRTEQGDSAMYLCASSTTPLLNNEQFFGPGTRLTVL.

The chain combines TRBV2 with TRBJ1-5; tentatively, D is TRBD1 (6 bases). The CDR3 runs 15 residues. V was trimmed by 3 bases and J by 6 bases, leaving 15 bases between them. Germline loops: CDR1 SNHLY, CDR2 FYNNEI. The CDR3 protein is CASSEWGRDSQPQHF. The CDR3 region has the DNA TGTGCCAGCAGTGAGTGGGGGCGCGACAGTCAGCCCCAGCATTTT. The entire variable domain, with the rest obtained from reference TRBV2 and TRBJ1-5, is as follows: EPEVTQTPSHQVTQMGQEVILRCVPISNHLYFYWYRQILGQKVEFLVSFYNNEISEKSEIFDDQFSVERPDGSNFTLKIRSTKLEDSAMYFCASSEWGRDSQPQHFGDGTRLSIL.